These 25 T cell receptor beta chains were all obtained from the same sample, sequenced in a study of T cell repertoires in cytomegalovirus infection. TCRdb called the reads again in MiXCR, with one record for every CDR3 protein. The sample lists approximately 500,000 distinct CDR3 sequences; approximately 15% were seen once. The sequenced sample consisted of CD8+ T cells from PBMCs. The source is a human donor in good health (CMV status not recorded). Some clones in this sample may be carry-over from other donors' samples.

On this clonotype itself: A single base separates this from a much larger clone, so it may be a read error. The chain links TRBV27 to TRBJ2-7; TRBD1 agrees at 9 bases. Germline lookup yields CDR1 MNHEY and CDR2 SMNVEV (reference sequence). The CDR3 contains 15 residues. The CDR3 spells CASSLGTGYAYVQYF. DNA for the CDR3: TGTGCCAGCAGTTTAGGGACAGGGTACGCCTACGTGCAGTACTTC.

This clonotype was counted a few times. Since the CDR3 does not end with the conserved phenylalanine or tryptophan, this likely comes from a read error. The rearrangement uses TRBV4-1 and TRBJ2-1, with D possibly called TRBD1 or TRBD2 (5 bases each). V lost 2 bases, J lost 7 bases, and 15 bases lay in between. There are 15 residues in the CDR3. Looked up from germline, CDR1 is MGHRA and CDR2 is YSYEKL. The CDR3 coding sequence is TGCGCCAGCAGCCAAAGGCTAGGGACGTGGAATGAGCAGTTCTTA. This codes for CASSQRLGTWNEQFL.

The V call is TRBV14, the J call TRBJ1-3; D might be TRBD1 (6 bases). Trimming stripped 0 bases from V and 4 bases from J, with 10 bases between. The CDR3 totals 15 residues. In germline, CDR1 is SGHDN, CDR2 FVKESK. The CDR3 DNA sequence: TGTGCCAGCAGCCAAGATATCGGACAGGGAAACACCATATATTTT. Protein sequence: CASSQDIGQGNTIYF.

This clonotype was counted at least ten times. The CDR3 is CASSEQGAEQYF. The CDR3 DNA is TGTGCCAGCAGTGAACAGGGTGCCGAGCAGTACTTC. The gene calls are TRBV6-2 or TRBV6-3 and TRBJ2-7; maybe TRBD1 (6 bases). The germline V gene encodes CDR1 MNHEY and CDR2 SVGEGT. The CDR3 extends over 12 amino acids. Between the trimmed V and J ends, which lost 5 bases and 6 bases, there was a span of 11 bases.

Notes on this clonotype: A much bigger clone sits one base away, suggesting this may be a read error. The conserved closing phenylalanine or tryptophan is absent in this CDR3, likely reflecting a read error. The V and J genes are TRBV7-6 and TRBJ2-5; TRBD1 agrees at 9 bases. The CDR3 length is 16 residues. Germline V gene lookup returns CDR1 SGHVS and CDR2 FNYEAQ. The CDR3 sequence is CASSLAPGTGKETQYL. CDR3 sequence (DNA): TGTGCTAGCAGCTTAGCGCCCGGGACAGGGAAGGAGACCCAGTACTTA.

The rearrangement links TRBV4-1 to TRBJ2-7; 8 nucleotides match TRBD2. Germline CDR1 reads MGHRA; CDR2 reads YSYEKL. The CDR3 runs 16 residues. The junction had 10 bases not matched to a gene; V was cut back by 4 bases and J by 2 bases. As DNA, the CDR3 is TGCGCCAGCAGCCCCCTAGGACTAGCAGACACCTACGAGCAGTACTTC. Amino acid sequence: CASSPLGLADTYEQYF.

In this sample, this clonotype turned up many times. The V call is TRBV2, the J call TRBJ2-7; 11 bases align to TRBD2. V lost 4 bases to trimming and J lost 3 bases; unmatched junction nucleotides: 2. The germline CDR1 and CDR2 sequences are SNHLY and FYNNEI. The length of the CDR3 is 14 residues. The DNA of the CDR3 is TGTGCCAGCAGTGTAGCGGGAGGGATCTACGAGCAGTACTTC. Translating gives CASSVAGGIYEQYF.

This clonotype was seen only a few times. The CDR3 DNA follows: TGTGCCAGCAGCCCGGCCCGGGGGGGGGTGAACACTGAAGCTTTCTTT. Its protein product is CASSPARGGVNTEAFF. V usage is TRBV5-6 and J usage is TRBJ1-1, with D perhaps matching TRBD1 (5 bases). Germline values: CDR1 SGHDT, CDR2 YYEEEE. This CDR3 spans 16 amino acids. The V end was cut by 4 bases, the J end by 0 bases, with 16 bases between.

V and J are TRBV25-1 and TRBJ2-6; TRBD1 might be the D (6 bases). V lost 5 bases and J 4 bases, leaving 18 bases between the germline ends. In germline, CDR1 is MGHDK, CDR2 SYGVNS. This CDR3 spans 17 amino acids. The CDR3 sequence is CASSLRDTRRGANVLTF. In nucleotides, the CDR3 is TGTGCCAGCAGTTTACGGGACACTCGGCGGGGGGCCAACGTCCTGACTTTC.

This clonotype was detected only a few times. The J gene is TRBJ1-1, the V gene TRBV19; D perhaps matches TRBD1 (5 bases). CDR3 size: 16 residues. Germline values: CDR1 LNHDA, CDR2 SQIVND (reference sequence). V dropped 9 bases and J dropped 5 bases, with 25 bases sitting between them. As DNA, the CDR3 is TGTGCCAGCAGTCCAGGGTGGGGCAGGCCCGAGACTGAAGCTTTCTTT. This encodes CASSPGWGRPETEAFF.

This clonotype appeared a few times. The genes are TRBV4-1 and TRBJ2-3; 13 positions agree with TRBD2. The CDR3 is made up of 18 amino acids. The germline gives CDR1 MGHRA, CDR2 YSYEKL. V lost 0 bases and J lost 8; bases outside the gene matches: 11. This chain's CDR3 is CASSQDPITSGGAGTQYF. The DNA for the CDR3 is TGCGCCAGCAGCCAAGACCCCATTACTAGCGGGGGGGCCGGTACGCAGTATTTT.

This clonotype was recorded only once. This CDR3 reads CASSQDSRWRRRAGELFF. CDR3 sequence (DNA): TGTGCCAGCAGCCAAGATTCGAGATGGAGGCGACGGGCCGGGGAGCTGTTTTTT. The rearrangement links TRBV3-1 to TRBJ2-2, with D perhaps matching TRBD2 (5 bases). Germline V gene data show CDR1 as LGHDT and CDR2 as YNNKEL (reference sequence). The germline V and J ends were trimmed by 0 bases and 6 bases, with 20 bases remaining between them. This CDR3 has 18 amino acids.

As regards this clonotype: The junction shows a germline mismatch at one end, possibly a read error. The DNA of the CDR3 is TGTGCCAGCAGCTTGGGTACCGGGGTGCTGTTTTTT. This codes for CASSLGTGVLFF. The gene calls are TRBV5-3 and TRBJ2-2, with D perhaps matching TRBD2 (5 bases). Being an ORF, TRBV5-3 has a function that is uncertain. CDR3 length: 12 residues.

The chain carries TRBV4-2 and TRBJ2-5, with D possibly being TRBD1 (6 bases). Between the trimmed V and J ends, which lost 0 bases and 1 base, there was a span of 6 bases. Germline-derived CDR1 and CDR2 are LGHNA and YNFKEQ. CDR3 length: 14 residues. CDR3 region: CASSQEQGQETQYF. Written as DNA, the CDR3 is TGTGCCAGCAGCCAAGAACAGGGCCAAGAGACCCAGTACTTC.

The chain carries TRBV28 and TRBJ2-7; D not resolved. CDR3 length: 14 amino acids. The germline CDR1 and CDR2 sequences are MDHEN and SYDVKM. Trimming took 4 bases from V and 0 from J, leaving 10 bases between them. The CDR3 bases are TGTGCCAGCAGTTGGGTTACCTCCTCCTACGAGCAGTACTTC. Translating it yields CASSWVTSSYEQYF.

V is TRBV5-4 and J is TRBJ2-1, with D possibly matching TRBD1 (6 bases). Trimming pared 0 bases from V and 8 bases from J, leaving 12 bases between. Germline CDR1 is SGHNT and CDR2 is YYREEE (reference sequence). The CDR3 spans 14 residues. The CDR3 nucleotides read TGTGCCAGCAGCTTGGCGTTAGGACAGCATGAGCAGTTCTTC. It specifies CASSLALGQHEQFF.

This clonotype was observed at least ten times. V is TRBV12-3 or TRBV12-4 and J is TRBJ2-7; a weak D match, TRBD2 (5 bases). The CDR3 has 14 amino acids. V was clipped by 5 bases and J by 2 bases, with 13 bases between them. The CDR3 protein is CASSPTGLAYEQYF. The CDR3 DNA follows: TGTGCCAGCAGTCCGACCGGACTGGCCTACGAGCAGTACTTC.

This clonotype was seen repeatedly, ten times or more. The chain has TRBV19 and TRBJ1-5, with D perhaps TRBD1 (6 bases). The CDR3 is made up of 15 amino acids. Deletions cut 4 bases from V and 1 base from J, with 11 bases between. CDR1 and CDR2 (germline): LNHDA, SQIVND (reference sequence). CDR3 sequence reads: CASSSRGWSNQPQHF. The CDR3 DNA reads as TGTGCCAGTAGTAGCAGGGGATGGAGCAATCAGCCCCAGCATTTT.

In its sample, this clonotype was seen a few times. V is TRBV11-2 and J is TRBJ2-5, with 10 bases identical to TRBD1. The CDR3 sequence is 14 residues long. After removal of 4 bases from V and 7 bases from J, the junction contained 6 bases not matched to a gene. CDR1 and CDR2 (germline): SGHAT, FQNNGV. The CDR3 reads CASSSTGGGRTQYF. Written as DNA, the CDR3 is TGTGCCAGCAGCTCGACAGGGGGCGGGCGGACCCAGTACTTC.

V and J are TRBV20-1 and TRBJ2-3, with 10 nucleotides matching TRBD2. V was clipped by 6 bases and J by 2 bases; unmatched bases: 11. The CDR3 extends over 16 amino acids. Germline assignment: CDR1 DFQATT and CDR2 SNEGSKA (reference sequence). Here the CDR3 reads CSATASGRALTDTQYF. The CDR3 nucleotides are TGCAGTGCCACCGCAAGCGGGAGGGCCCTCACAGATACGCAGTATTTT.

This clonotype was counted at least ten times. V usage is TRBV27 and J usage is TRBJ1-5; D unresolved. Germline V gene lookup returns CDR1 MNHEY and CDR2 SMNVEV (reference sequence). The CDR3 spans 15 residues. The germline V and J ends were trimmed by 0 bases and 5 bases, with 11 bases remaining between them. The CDR3 DNA sequence: TGTGCCAGCAGTTTATCGCGGGGTTCATATCAGCCCCAGCATTTT. This gives the protein CASSLSRGSYQPQHF.

This clonotype occurred many times. The rearrangement joins TRBV7-9 to TRBJ2-1, with no clear D. V lost 2 bases, J lost 5 bases, and 7 bases lay in between. Germline V CDR1 and CDR2: SEHNR, FQNEAQ (reference sequence). CDR3 length: 13 residues. The chain's CDR3 is CASSLPTDNEQFF. The CDR3 region has the DNA TGTGCCAGCAGCTTACCCACCGACAATGAGCAGTTCTTC.

This clonotype was seen a few times. This chain connects TRBV27 to TRBJ1-1; 9 bases are shared with TRBD1. Trimming cost V 3 bases and J 4 bases; bases outside gene matches: 3. Germline V gene data show CDR1 as MNHEY and CDR2 as SMNVEV (reference sequence). The length of the CDR3 is 14 residues. The CDR3 loop reads CASSFATGGTEAFF. In DNA, the CDR3 is TGTGCCAGCAGTTTCGCGACAGGGGGCACTGAAGCTTTCTTT.

This clonotype was detected many times. Here the CDR3 DNA reads TGTGCCAGCAGTTACCCAGGTTCCTACGAGCAGTACTTC. Residues: CASSYPGSYEQYF. This chain links TRBV6-5 with TRBJ2-7; no clear D. In germline, CDR1 is MNHEY, CDR2 SVGAGI. Trimming removed 2 bases at V and 1 base at J, with 6 bases between. The CDR3 extends over 13 amino acids.

This clonotype was seen many times. The chain uses TRBV7-8 and TRBJ2-5, with 10 bases aligning to TRBD2. Germline V lookup: CDR1 SGHVS, CDR2 FQNEAQ. The trim removed 2 bases at V and 7 bases at J, leaving 7 bases unmatched. This CDR3 region has 15 residues. CDR3: CASSLSSGRKATQYF. In DNA form, the CDR3 reads TGTGCCAGCAGCTTATCTAGCGGGAGAAAGGCGACCCAGTACTTC. The whole variable domain, filled in from reference TRBV7-8 and TRBJ2-5, reads GAGVSQSPRYKVAKRGQDVALRCDPISGHVSLFWYQQALGQGPEFLTYFQNEAQLDKSGLPSDRFFAERPEGSVSTLKIQRTQQEDSAVYLCASSLSSGRKATQYFGPGTRLLVL.